Reported below is one TCR beta chain. The antigen remains undetermined. The data are from a study of cytomegalovirus exposure and HLA in healthy donors. Whole-study context: Per a later analysis, the approximately 690 first-cohort and 120 validation repertoires shared one platform.

The method was immunoSEQ multiplex PCR; TCRdb's version includes in-frame clones alone and lacks a portion of them. Of more than 95,000 clones in the sample, roughly 89% were seen once. Whole-study results and caveats: A few of the chains that were CMV-associated were confirmed in vitro to be specific for CMV antigens. Researchers counted approximately 160 TCR beta chains as cytomegalovirus-associated. Reports indicated that the classifier achieved high specificity and sensitivity in diagnosing cytomegalovirus status.

With 5 bases clipped from V and 3 bases from J, the junction kept 3 bases outside the gene matches. This CDR3 has 13 residues. CDR1 is SGHNT, CDR2 YYREEE, per germline (reference sequence). The clonotype comes from a young woman in good health and CMV-seronegative. The rearrangement links TRBV5-4 to TRBJ2-7, with 9 bases identical to TRBD1. The sequenced material came from PBMCs. The CDR3 DNA is TGTGCCAGCAGAGACAGGGGGAGCTACGAGCAGTACTTC. Translating gives CASRDRGSYEQYF.